Below are 23 T cell receptor beta chains sequenced from a single sample in a study of Graves' ophthalmopathy and Graves' hyperthyroidism. RNA transcripts provided the template for amplifying TCR beta CDR3 regions. A first-round RT-PCR used HTBI primers, followed by a second-round multiplex PCR. TCRdb re-called the multiplex PCR reads with MiXCR, one entry per CDR3 protein. Of more than 1,000,000 distinct CDR3 sequences in the sample, less than 45% were seen once. The sequencing input was peripheral blood or thyroid tissue (not recorded which). The receptor set was obtained from an adult man with Graves' hyperthyroidism.

This clonotype was seen at least ten times. J is TRBJ1-2 and V is TRBV12-3 or TRBV12-4; the D is unclear. V was trimmed by 5 bases and J by 2 bases, leaving 9 bases between them. The CDR3 runs 13 residues. Here the CDR3 reads CASSGVPNYGYTF. The CDR3 DNA reads TGTGCCAGCAGTGGGGTTCCCAACTATGGCTACACCTTC.

This clonotype was seen repeatedly, ten times or more. The chain joins TRBV5-1 to TRBJ2-7; the match to TRBD2 covers 8 bases. Germline CDR1 reads SGHRS; CDR2 reads YFSETQ. After removal of 5 bases from V and 2 bases from J, the junction contained 9 bases not matched to a gene. This CDR3 has 15 amino acids. CDR3 sequence reads: CASRHSGGPPYEQYF. The CDR3, as DNA: TGCGCCAGCAGACACAGCGGGGGCCCCCCCTACGAGCAGTACTTC.

The V gene is TRBV4-3, the J gene TRBJ1-1; D unresolved. The CDR3 is 16 amino acids. Germline assignment: CDR1 LGHNA and CDR2 YSLEER. V was cut by 0 bases and J by 3 bases, with 14 bases left in between. CDR3 sequence: CASSQDLAGVDTEAFF. CDR3 DNA sequence: TGCGCCAGCAGCCAAGATCTGGCGGGCGTTGACACTGAAGCTTTCTTT.

The sample holds a few counts of this clonotype. V and J are TRBV20-1 and TRBJ2-7; D is tentatively TRBD1 or TRBD2 (5 bases each). V lost 5 bases and J 1 base, leaving 18 bases between the germline ends. The CDR3 is 15 residues long. The germline CDR1 and CDR2 sequences are DFQATT and SNEGSKA (reference sequence). The CDR3 reads CSAENREGVSYEQYF. CDR3 nucleotide sequence: TGCAGTGCTGAAAACCGGGAAGGGGTATCCTACGAGCAGTACTTC.

CDR3 amino acids: CASSIGVRDHYEQYF. Here the CDR3 DNA reads TGTGCCAGTAGTATAGGGGTCCGAGATCACTACGAGCAGTACTTC. The J gene is TRBJ2-7, the V gene TRBV19; D not resolved. CDR3 size: 15 residues. CDR1 is LNHDA and CDR2 is SQIVND in the germline V gene (reference sequence). The germline V and J ends were trimmed by 1 base and 3 bases, with 13 bases remaining between them. Looking up the rest from reference TRBV19 and TRBJ2-7 gives the full variable domain: DGGITQSPKYLFRKEGQNVTLSCEQNLNHDAMYWYRQDPGQGLRLIYYSQIVNDFQKGDIAEGYSVSREKKESFPLTVTSAQKNPTAFYLCASSIGVRDHYEQYFGPGTRLTVT.

This clonotype came up a few times. The chain combines TRBV7-8 with TRBJ2-5; D is ambiguous. Trimming cost V 3 bases and J 3 bases, with 11 bases left between them. The CDR3 is 14 residues long. Germline CDR1 SGHVS, CDR2 FQNEAQ. CDR3 sequence: CASSLVAQEETQYF. The CDR3 coding sequence is TGTGCCAGCAGCTTGGTTGCCCAAGAAGAGACCCAGTACTTC.

This clonotype was seen more than once but under ten times. CDR3 sequence: CASSRAGTDTSPLHF. CDR3 coding DNA: TGTGCCAGCAGCCGGGCCGGGACAGACACAAGCCCCCTCCACTTT. This chain joins TRBV7-8 and TRBJ1-6; 7 bases align to TRBD1. V shed 5 bases and J 13 bases; nucleotides not matched to a gene: 14. Per the germline V gene, CDR1 is SGHVS and CDR2 is FQNEAQ. The length of the CDR3 is 15 residues.

V gene TRBV7-9 combines with J gene TRBJ2-7, with TRBD1 matching over 10 bases. The CDR3 spans 13 residues. Germline loops: CDR1 SEHNR, CDR2 FQNEAQ (reference sequence). The V segment lost 6 bases and the J segment 6 bases; nucleotides outside the gene matches: 5. This CDR3 is CASSRRDRGEQYF. The CDR3 DNA is TGTGCCAGCAGTCGCCGGGACAGGGGCGAGCAGTACTTC.

This clonotype was seen only a few times. The chain is built from TRBV6-6 and TRBJ2-2, with 8 bases matching TRBD2. CDR3 length equals 16 residues. Germline CDR1 and CDR2: MNHNY and SVGAGI (reference sequence). The trim removed 8 bases at V and 4 bases at J, leaving 12 bases unmatched. CDR3 sequence: CASAGIRGRFTGELFF. The CDR3 DNA reads as TGTGCCAGCGCCGGTATACGCGGGAGGTTCACCGGGGAGCTGTTTTTT.

The DNA for the CDR3 is TGTGCCAGCAGCCACCGGACAGGGTGGTATGGCTACACCTTC. Protein: CASSHRTGWYGYTF. V usage is TRBV7-8 and J usage is TRBJ1-2; 8 bases are a match to TRBD1. The CDR3 extends over 14 amino acids. Looked up from germline, CDR1 is SGHVS and CDR2 is FQNEAQ. Germline trimming cut 5 bases from V and 5 bases from J; bases unmatched to any gene: 7.

This clonotype was recorded at least ten times. V usage is TRBV7-2 and J usage is TRBJ2-7; 7 bases are a match to TRBD2. The CDR3 has 16 amino acids. CDR1 SGHTA and CDR2 FQGNSA come from the germline V gene. V lost 0 bases to trimming and J lost 2 bases; unmatched junction nucleotides: 7. For the CDR3, the DNA is TGTGCCAGCAGCTTAGCGGGGGAGGGTTTCCCCTACGAGCAGTACTTC. Its translation: CASSLAGEGFPYEQYF.

The chain carries TRBV20-1 and TRBJ1-5; D is perhaps TRBD1 (6 bases). The germline V gene encodes CDR1 DFQATT and CDR2 SNEGSKA (reference sequence). The V gene lost 1 base and the J gene lost 2 bases, with 15 bases spanning the gap. This CDR3 has 16 amino acids. The CDR3 reads CSARVGLGAGNQPQHF. CDR3 bases: TGCAGTGCTAGAGTTGGGTTGGGGGCTGGCAATCAGCCCCAGCATTTT.

This clonotype was counted between two and nine times. The rearrangement uses TRBV5-8 and TRBJ1-1, with D unclear. The CDR3 has 14 amino acids. Germline V gene lookup returns CDR1 SGHTS and CDR2 YDEGEE. V lost 1 base, J lost 3 bases, and 10 bases lay in between. The CDR3 spells CASSLRGIHTEAFF. The CDR3 region has the DNA TGTGCCAGCAGCTTGCGAGGGATTCACACTGAAGCTTTCTTT.

This clonotype has a handful of counts. V usage is TRBV5-6 and J usage is TRBJ2-7; TRBD1 might be the D (5 bases). Germline V gene sequence: CDR1 SGHDT, CDR2 YYEEEE. There are 13 residues in the CDR3. Trimming shortened V by 3 bases and J by 4 bases, and 11 bases separated the two germline ends. CDR3 coding DNA: TGTGCCAGCAGCTCGTCCAGGGATTACGAGCAGTACTTC. It encodes CASSSSRDYEQYF.

This sequence joins TRBV7-2 and TRBJ1-4, with D unclear. CDR3 size: 14 residues. Germline lookup yields CDR1 SGHTA and CDR2 FQGNSA. V was pared by 2 bases and J by 7 bases, with 11 bases between. CDR3: CASSLPGLGEKLFF. The CDR3 DNA reads as TGTGCCAGCAGCTTACCAGGCCTAGGTGAAAAACTGTTTTTT.

This chain links TRBV12-3 or TRBV12-4 with TRBJ2-5; 9 nucleotides align to TRBD1. V shed 8 bases, J shed 2 bases, and the junction held 9 bases outside the gene matches. CDR3 length equals 15 residues. The CDR3 DNA sequence: TGTGCCAGCCAAGCCGGGACAGGGTTTCAAGAGACCCAGTACTTC. Residues: CASQAGTGFQETQYF.

This rearrangement joins TRBV20-1 to TRBJ1-4; maybe TRBD1 (5 bases). CDR3 length: 11 residues. In germline, CDR1 is DFQATT, CDR2 SNEGSKA (reference sequence). The V gene lost 3 bases and the J gene lost 13 bases, with 12 bases spanning the gap. The DNA of the CDR3 is TGCAGTGCTAGCGGGGGTCAGGGACTGTTTTTT. This translates into CSASGGQGLFF.

This clonotype was detected a few times. The chain links TRBV6-2 or TRBV6-3 to TRBJ1-2, with 7 positions matching TRBD1. The CDR3 extends over 17 amino acids. The trim removed 6 bases at V and 3 bases at J, leaving 16 bases unmatched. CDR1 is MNHEY and CDR2 is SVGEGT in the germline V gene. This CDR3 reads CASRYNTESGQYYGYTF. The CDR3 bases are TGTGCCAGCAGATACAACACGGAGTCGGGACAGTACTATGGCTACACCTTC.

This clonotype was counted ten times or more. The rearrangement links TRBV15 to TRBJ1-5, with 7 bases aligning to TRBD1. The germline V gene has CDR1 LNHNV and CDR2 YYDKDF (reference sequence). The junction had 12 bases not matched to a gene; V was cut back by 3 bases and J by 4 bases. CDR3 length equals 17 residues. The CDR3 loop is CATSRRGAGQLNQPQHF. The CDR3 DNA is TGTGCCACCAGCAGGAGGGGGGCGGGACAGCTAAATCAGCCCCAGCATTTT.

This clonotype was detected many times. CDR3: CASSYQLGAHRARTNTEAFF. CDR3 in DNA: TGTGCCAGCAGTTATCAGCTTGGCGCCCACAGGGCACGGACCAACACTGAAGCTTTCTTT. The chain is built from TRBV6-5 and TRBJ1-1; tentatively, D is TRBD1 (6 bases). The germline V gene encodes CDR1 MNHEY and CDR2 SVGAGI. V was pared by 3 bases and J by 2 bases, with 28 bases between. There are 20 residues in the CDR3.

There are many counts of this clonotype. CDR3 sequence reads: CSATRDRGEQYF. The CDR3 nucleotides read TGCAGTGCGACCCGGGACAGAGGCGAGCAGTACTTC. The V gene is TRBV20-1, the J gene TRBJ2-7; 7 nucleotides agree with TRBD1. CDR1 is DFQATT and CDR2 is SNEGSKA in the germline V gene (reference sequence). J gave up 6 bases and V 6 bases, and 8 bases lay outside the gene matches. This CDR3 region has 12 residues.

This clonotype appeared many times. This chain connects TRBV20-1 to TRBJ2-7; D is unresolved. In germline, CDR1 is DFQATT, CDR2 SNEGSKA (reference sequence). V lost 0 bases and J lost 3, with 12 bases in between. The length of the CDR3 is 14 residues. The CDR3 coding sequence is TGCAGTGCTAGAGATGCGAACAGAAACTACGAGCAGTACTTC. Protein: CSARDANRNYEQYF.

This clonotype was counted at least ten times. This chain links TRBV19 with TRBJ2-7, with 8 bases lining up with TRBD1. V trimming: 3 bases; J trimming: 2 bases; junction bases outside the gene matches: 6. CDR1 is LNHDA and CDR2 is SQIVND in the germline V gene (reference sequence). This CDR3 comprises 15 residues. The CDR3 here is CASSIWQGATYEQYF. CDR3 bases: TGTGCCAGTAGTATCTGGCAGGGGGCCACCTACGAGCAGTACTTC.